The rows below give T cell receptor beta chains drawn from one sample of a study of T-cell reconstitution after alpha-beta-depleted transplantation in children. TCRdb re-called the PCR reads with MiXCR, one entry per CDR3 protein. Of about 120,000 distinct CDR3 sequences listed, 10% are singletons. The sequencing used PBMCs, collected before TCRalphabeta/CD19-depleted stem cell transplant. These receptors came from a boy under 10 years old with acute lymphoblastic leukemia, due to receive a stem cell transplant. Each CDR3 is given with its conserved first and last residue. The D gene is left open where the match is weak. Size is stated for part of the rows, as once, few or many counts, or as a class when the clone is expanded.

V gene	clone size	D gene	J gene	CDR3 DNA	CDR3 protein
TRBV6-1	few	-	TRBJ2-7	TGTGCCAGCAGCCCTTGGGACGTGAGCTCCTACGAGCAGTACTTC	CASSPWDVSSYEQYF
TRBV5-1	-	TRBD2	TRBJ2-5	TGCGCCAGCAGCCGAGGGCCCGGGGGGGAGACCCAGTACTTC	CASSRGPGGETQYF
TRBV12-3/TRBV12-4	few	-	TRBJ1-2	TGTGCCAGCAGCCTCGGGCCGGTCTACACCTTC	CASSLGPVYTF
TRBV27	-	-	TRBJ1-1	TGTGCCAGCAGTCGGGGACACCAGAACACTGAAGCTTTCTTT	CASSRGHQNTEAFF
TRBV5-1	-	TRBD2	TRBJ2-2	TGCGCCAGCAGCCGGACTAGCGGGTCCACCGGGGAGCTGTTTTTT	CASSRTSGSTGELFF
TRBV7-9	few	-	TRBJ2-5	TGTGCCAGCAGCTTATCTTTCGGGGAAGAGACCCAGTACTTC	CASSLSFGEETQYF
TRBV5-1	-	-	TRBJ1-2	TGCGCCAGCAGCACGGACATAACTAACTATGGCTACACCTTC	CASSTDITNYGYTF
TRBV28	-	TRBD1	TRBJ2-7	TGTGCCAGCAGTTTTAACTGGGCAGGGGGCCGTTACGAGCAGTACTTC	CASSFNWAGGRYEQYF
TRBV14	-	TRBD1	TRBJ1-6	TGTGCCAGCAGCCAACAGACAGGGGGATGGGGTTCACCCCTCCACTTT	CASSQQTGGWGSPLHF
TRBV7-9	-	-	TRBJ2-1	TGTGCCAGCAGCCCAAGACGGGACAATGAGCAGTTCTTC	CASSPRRDNEQFF
TRBV29-1	-	-	TRBJ1-4	TGCAGCGCGGCGCGCGGGGAGAATAATGAAAAACTGTTTTTT	CSAARGENNEKLFF
TRBV10-3	many	-	TRBJ2-7	TGTGCCATCAGTGAGTCAGAGACTAGAACGGGGGAGCAGTACTTC	CAISESETRTGEQYF
TRBV20-1	few	-	TRBJ2-6	TGCAGTGCTAGAGGAGGGCCCGAGGGTCACGGGGCCAACGTCCTGACTTTC	CSARGGPEGHGANVLTF
TRBV24-1	few	-	TRBJ2-1	TGTGCCACCAGTACTAGTAGGGGGAACAATGAGCAGTTCTTC	CATSTSRGNNEQFF
TRBV7-9	few	-	TRBJ2-6	TGTGCCAGCAGCTTATATACGGCCTCTGGGGCCAACGTCCTGACTTTC	CASSLYTASGANVLTF